This T cell receptor (beta chain) is from a study of T cell repertoires in cytomegalovirus infection. Overall study findings and caveats: CMV-specific HLA-C-restricted TCR beta clonotypes dominated the ex vivo response.

Regarding this clonotype: Its target is not known.

TCRdb re-called the reads with MiXCR, one entry per CDR3 protein. Of around 280,000 distinct CDR3 sequences detected, about 9.1% appear once; the ten largest clones hold around 2.5%. The CDR3 is made up of 15 amino acids. Trimming took 4 bases from V and 4 from J; bases not matched to a gene: 10. Germline CDR1 is SGHRS and CDR2 is YFSETQ. This clonotype originated in a human donor in good health (CMV status not recorded). Some clones in this sample may be carry-over from other donors' samples. Sequencing was performed on PBMCs. The gene calls are TRBV5-1 and TRBJ1-2, with TRBD1 matching over 7 bases. The CDR3 loop reads CASSGRDRRPYGYTF. The DNA of the CDR3 is TGCGCCAGCAGCGGCCGGGACAGACGACCCTATGGCTACACCTTC.